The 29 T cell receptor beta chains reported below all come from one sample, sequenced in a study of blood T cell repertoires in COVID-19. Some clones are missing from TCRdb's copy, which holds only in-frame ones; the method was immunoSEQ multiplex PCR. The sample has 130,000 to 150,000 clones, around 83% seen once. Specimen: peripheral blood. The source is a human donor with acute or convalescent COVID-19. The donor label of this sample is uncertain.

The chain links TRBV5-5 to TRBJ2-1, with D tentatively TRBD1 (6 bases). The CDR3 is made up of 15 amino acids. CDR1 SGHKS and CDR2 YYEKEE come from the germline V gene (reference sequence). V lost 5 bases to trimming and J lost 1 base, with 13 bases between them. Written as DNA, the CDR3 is TGTGCCAGCAGATCCGGGACAACTTCCTACAATGAGCAGTTCTTC. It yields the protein CASRSGTTSYNEQFF. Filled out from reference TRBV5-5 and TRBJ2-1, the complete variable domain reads DAGVTQSPTHLIKTRGQQVTLRCSPISGHKSVSWYQQVLGQGPQFIFQYYEKEERGRGNFPDRFSARQFPNYSSELNVNALLLGDSALYLCASRSGTTSYNEQFFGPGTRLTVL.

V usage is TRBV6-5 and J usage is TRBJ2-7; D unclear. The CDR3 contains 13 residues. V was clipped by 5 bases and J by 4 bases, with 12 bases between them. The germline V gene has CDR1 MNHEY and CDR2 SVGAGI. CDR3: CASSPSFRYEQYF. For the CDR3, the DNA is TGTGCCAGCAGTCCAAGTTTCAGGTACGAGCAGTACTTC.

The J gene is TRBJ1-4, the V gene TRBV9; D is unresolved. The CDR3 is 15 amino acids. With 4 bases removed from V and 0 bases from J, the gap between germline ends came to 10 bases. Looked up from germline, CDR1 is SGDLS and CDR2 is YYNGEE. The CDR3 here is CASSPGHTTNEKLFF. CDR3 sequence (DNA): TGTGCCAGCAGCCCTGGTCACACAACTAATGAAAAACTGTTTTTT.

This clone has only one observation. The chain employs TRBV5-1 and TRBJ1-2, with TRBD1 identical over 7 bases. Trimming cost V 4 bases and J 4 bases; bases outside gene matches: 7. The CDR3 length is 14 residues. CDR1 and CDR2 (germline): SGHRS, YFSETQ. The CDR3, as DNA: TGCGCCAGCAGCGCGACAGGGTCTGGCTATGGCTACACCTTC. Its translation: CASSATGSGYGYTF.

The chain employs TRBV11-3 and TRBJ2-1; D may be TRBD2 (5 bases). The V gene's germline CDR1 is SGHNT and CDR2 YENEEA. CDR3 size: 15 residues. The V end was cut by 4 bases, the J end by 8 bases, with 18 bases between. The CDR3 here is CASSSGLGIHDEQFF. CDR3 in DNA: TGTGCCAGCAGCTCGGGTCTCGGGATACACGATGAGCAGTTCTTC.

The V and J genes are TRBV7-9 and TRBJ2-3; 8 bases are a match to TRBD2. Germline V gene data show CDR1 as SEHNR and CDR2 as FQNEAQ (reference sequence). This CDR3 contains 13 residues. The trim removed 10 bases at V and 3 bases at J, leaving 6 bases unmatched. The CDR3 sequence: CATRGGGTDTQYF. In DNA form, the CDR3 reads TGTGCCACTCGGGGGGGCGGGACAGATACGCAGTATTTT.

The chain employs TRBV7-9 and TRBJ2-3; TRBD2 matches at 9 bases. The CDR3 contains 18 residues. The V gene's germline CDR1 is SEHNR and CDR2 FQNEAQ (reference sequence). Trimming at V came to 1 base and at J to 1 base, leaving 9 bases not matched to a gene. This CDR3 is CASSLGRWSGRRTDTQYF. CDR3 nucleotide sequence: TGTGCCAGCAGCTTAGGGCGGTGGAGCGGGAGGCGCACAGATACGCAGTATTTT.

The CDR3 loop reads CASSPPQGTGELFF. CDR3 bases: TGTGCCAGCTCACCACCGCAGGGAACCGGGGAGCTGTTTTTT. The genes are TRBV18 and TRBJ2-2, with D maybe TRBD1 (5 bases). V was clipped by 0 bases and J by 5 bases, with 7 bases between them. From germline, CDR1 is KGHSH and CDR2 LQKENI. The CDR3 loop spans 14 amino acids.

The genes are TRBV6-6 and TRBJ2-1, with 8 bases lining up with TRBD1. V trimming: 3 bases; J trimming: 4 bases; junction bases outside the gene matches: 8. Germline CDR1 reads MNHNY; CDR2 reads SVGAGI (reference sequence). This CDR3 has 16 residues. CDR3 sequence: CASSYYGTGSYNEQFF. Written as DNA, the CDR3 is TGTGCCAGCAGTTATTACGGGACAGGTTCATACAATGAGCAGTTCTTC.

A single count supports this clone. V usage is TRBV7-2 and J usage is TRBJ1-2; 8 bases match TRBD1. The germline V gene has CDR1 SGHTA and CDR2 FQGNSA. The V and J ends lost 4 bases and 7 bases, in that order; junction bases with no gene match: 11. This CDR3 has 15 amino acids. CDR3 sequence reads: CASSSRGRQGPGYTF. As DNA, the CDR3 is TGTGCCAGCAGCTCCCGGGGACGACAGGGGCCTGGCTACACCTTC.

CDR3 nucleotides: TGTGCCAGCAGCGTAGGCCTAGTTTACGAGACCCAGTACTTC. As protein: CASSVGLVYETQYF. V is TRBV9 and J is TRBJ2-5; unclear D gene. V lost 0 bases and J lost 5, with 11 bases in between. CDR1 is SGDLS and CDR2 is YYNGEE in the germline V gene. The length of the CDR3 is 14 residues.

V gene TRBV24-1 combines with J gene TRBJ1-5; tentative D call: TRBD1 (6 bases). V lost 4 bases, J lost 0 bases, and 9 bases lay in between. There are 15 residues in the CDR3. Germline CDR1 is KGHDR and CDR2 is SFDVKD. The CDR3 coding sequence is TGTGCCACCAGTGACCGGACAGTTAGCAATCAGCCCCAGCATTTT. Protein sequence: CATSDRTVSNQPQHF.

The CDR3 sequence is CASSPGGFASGGYTF. The CDR3 region has the DNA TGTGCCAGCAGCCCGGGGGGTTTCGCGTCCGGGGGCTACACCTTC. The chain uses TRBV5-4 and TRBJ1-2, with D possibly being TRBD1 (5 bases). In germline, CDR1 is SGHNT, CDR2 YYREEE (reference sequence). V lost 4 bases and J 8 bases, leaving 21 bases between the germline ends. The CDR3 totals 15 residues.

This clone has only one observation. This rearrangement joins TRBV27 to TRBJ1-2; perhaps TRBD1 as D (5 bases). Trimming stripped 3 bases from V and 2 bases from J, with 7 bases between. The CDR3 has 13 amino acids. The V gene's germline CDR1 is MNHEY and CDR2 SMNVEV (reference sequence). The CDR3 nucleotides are TGTGCCAGCAGTTTGCGGGGGAACTATGGCTACACCTTC. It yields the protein CASSLRGNYGYTF.

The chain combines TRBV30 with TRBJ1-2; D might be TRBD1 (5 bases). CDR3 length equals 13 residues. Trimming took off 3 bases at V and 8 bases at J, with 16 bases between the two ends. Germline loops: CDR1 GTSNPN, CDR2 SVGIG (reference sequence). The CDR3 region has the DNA TGTGCCTGGAGCCTCTCACAGGCGAGCGGCTACACCTTC. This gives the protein CAWSLSQASGYTF.

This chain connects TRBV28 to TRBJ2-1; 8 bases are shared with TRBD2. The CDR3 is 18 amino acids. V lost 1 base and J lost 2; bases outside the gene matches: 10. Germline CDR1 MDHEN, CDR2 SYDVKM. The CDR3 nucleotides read TGTGCCAGCAGTTTATCACAAGCTAGCGGGTTACCCTACAATGAGCAGTTCTTC. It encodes CASSLSQASGLPYNEQFF.

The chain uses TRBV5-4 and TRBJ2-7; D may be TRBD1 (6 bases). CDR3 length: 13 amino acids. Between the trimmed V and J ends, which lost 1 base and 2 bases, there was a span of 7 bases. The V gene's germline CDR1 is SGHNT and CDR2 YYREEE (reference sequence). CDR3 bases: TGTGCCAGCAGCTTGAACAGGGCCTACGAGCAGTACTTC. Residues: CASSLNRAYEQYF.

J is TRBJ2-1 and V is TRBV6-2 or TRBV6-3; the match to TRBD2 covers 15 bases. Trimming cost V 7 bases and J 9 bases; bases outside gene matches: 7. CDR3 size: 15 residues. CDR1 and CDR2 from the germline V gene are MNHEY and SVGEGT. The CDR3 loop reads CASTPWTSGRGEQFF. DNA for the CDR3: TGTGCCAGCACCCCTTGGACTAGCGGGAGGGGTGAGCAGTTCTTC.

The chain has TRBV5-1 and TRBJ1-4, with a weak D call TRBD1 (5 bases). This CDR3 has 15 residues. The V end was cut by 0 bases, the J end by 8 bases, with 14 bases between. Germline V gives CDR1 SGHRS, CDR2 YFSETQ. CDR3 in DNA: TGCGCCAGCAGCTTGGGCGGGGGATCAGGGGAAAAACTGTTTTTT. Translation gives CASSLGGGSGEKLFF.

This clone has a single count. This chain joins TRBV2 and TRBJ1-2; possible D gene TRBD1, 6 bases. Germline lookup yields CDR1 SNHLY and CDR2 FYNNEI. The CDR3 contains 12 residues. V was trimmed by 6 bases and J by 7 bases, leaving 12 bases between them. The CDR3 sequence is CASRQGEGGYTF. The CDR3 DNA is TGTGCCAGCAGACAGGGAGAGGGTGGCTACACCTTC. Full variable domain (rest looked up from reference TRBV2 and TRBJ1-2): EPEVTQTPSHQVTQMGQEVILRCVPISNHLYFYWYRQILGQKVEFLVSFYNNEISEKSEIFDDQFSVERPDGSNFTLKIRSTKLEDSAMYFCASRQGEGGYTFGSGTRLTVV.

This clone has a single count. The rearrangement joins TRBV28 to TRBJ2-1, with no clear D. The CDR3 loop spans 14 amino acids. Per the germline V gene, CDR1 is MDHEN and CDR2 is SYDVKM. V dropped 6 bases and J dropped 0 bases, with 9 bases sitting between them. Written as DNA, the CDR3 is TGTGCCAGCAGCCTACGTAGCTCCTACAATGAGCAGTTCTTC. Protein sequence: CASSLRSSYNEQFF.

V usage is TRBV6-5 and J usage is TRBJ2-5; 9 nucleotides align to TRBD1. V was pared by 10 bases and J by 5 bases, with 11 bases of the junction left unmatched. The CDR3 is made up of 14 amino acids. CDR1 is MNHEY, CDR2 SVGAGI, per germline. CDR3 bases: TGTGCCACCGCCTCCGGGACAGGGTACGAGACCCAGTACTTC. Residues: CATASGTGYETQYF.

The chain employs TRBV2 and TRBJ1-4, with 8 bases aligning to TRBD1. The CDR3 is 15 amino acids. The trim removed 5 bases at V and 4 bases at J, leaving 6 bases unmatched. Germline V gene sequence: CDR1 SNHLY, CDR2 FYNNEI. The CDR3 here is CASSTGTGYNEKLFF. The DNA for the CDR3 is TGTGCCAGCAGTACTGGGACAGGCTATAATGAAAAACTGTTTTTT.

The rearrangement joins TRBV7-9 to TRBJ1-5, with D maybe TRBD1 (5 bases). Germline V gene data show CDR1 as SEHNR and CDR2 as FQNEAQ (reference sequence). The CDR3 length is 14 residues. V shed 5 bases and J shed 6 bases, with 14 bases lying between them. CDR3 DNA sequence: TGTGCCAGCAGCCCCAACCCTCAGGGTCAGCCCCAGCATTTT. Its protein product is CASSPNPQGQPQHF.

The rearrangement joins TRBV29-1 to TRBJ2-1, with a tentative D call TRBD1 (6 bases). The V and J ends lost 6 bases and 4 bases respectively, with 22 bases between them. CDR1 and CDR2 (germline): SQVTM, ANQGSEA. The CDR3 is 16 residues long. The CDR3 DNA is TGCAGCGTCGCCCTGGACAGTCACTTCAAGTACAATGAGCAGTTCTTC. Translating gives CSVALDSHFKYNEQFF.

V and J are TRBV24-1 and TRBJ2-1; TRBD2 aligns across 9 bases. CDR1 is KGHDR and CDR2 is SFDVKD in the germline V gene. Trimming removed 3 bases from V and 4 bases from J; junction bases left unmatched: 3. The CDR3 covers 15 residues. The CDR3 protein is CATSDGAGGYNEQFF. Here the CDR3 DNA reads TGTGCCACCAGTGATGGGGCGGGGGGGTACAATGAGCAGTTCTTC.

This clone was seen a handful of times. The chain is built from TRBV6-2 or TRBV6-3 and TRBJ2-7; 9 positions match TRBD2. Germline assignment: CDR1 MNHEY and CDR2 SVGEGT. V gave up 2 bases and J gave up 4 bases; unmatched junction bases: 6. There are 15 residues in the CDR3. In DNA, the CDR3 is TGTGCCAGCAGTTACGGGATAGCGGGAGTTTACGAGCAGTACGTC. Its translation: CASSYGIAGVYEQYV.

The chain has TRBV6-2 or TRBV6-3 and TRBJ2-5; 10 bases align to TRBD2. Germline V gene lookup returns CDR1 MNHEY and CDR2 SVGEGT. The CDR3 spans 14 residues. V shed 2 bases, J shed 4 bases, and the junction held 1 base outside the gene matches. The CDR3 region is CASSYRTSGETQYF. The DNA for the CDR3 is TGTGCCAGCAGTTACAGGACTAGCGGAGAGACCCAGTACTTC.

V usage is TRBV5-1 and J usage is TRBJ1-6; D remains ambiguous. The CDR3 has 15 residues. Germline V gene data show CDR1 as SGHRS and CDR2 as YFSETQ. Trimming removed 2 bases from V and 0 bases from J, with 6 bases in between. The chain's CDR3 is CASSLESSYNSPLHF. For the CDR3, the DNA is TGCGCCAGCAGCTTAGAGAGCTCCTATAATTCACCCCTCCACTTT.